This entry is about one TCR beta chain. Antigen: not known. TCRdb called the 5' RACE reads again in MiXCR, with one record for every CDR3 protein. The table records 250,000 to 350,000 distinct CDR3 sequences, less than 9.5% of them present only once. This entry comes from a study of CD8 T cells in ankylosing spondylitis. Regarding the study as a whole: A TCR beta motif of fewer than ten highly homologous variants seemed to mark ankylosing spondylitis blood.

Sequencing was carried out using blood, either unsorted or a sorted T cell fraction (not recorded which). The origin of this receptor is a male donor with ankylosing spondylitis.

For the CDR3, the DNA is TGTGCCAGCTCGGGGCCAGGGACATACGAGCAGTACTTC. Amino acid sequence: CASSGPGTYEQYF. V usage is TRBV18 and J usage is TRBJ2-7, with a weak D call TRBD1 (6 bases). With 6 bases removed from V and 4 bases from J, the gap between germline ends came to 13 bases. The CDR3 loop spans 13 amino acids. Germline V CDR1 and CDR2: KGHSH, LQKENI. The whole variable domain, filled in from reference TRBV18 and TRBJ2-7, reads NAGVMQNPRHLVRRRGQEARLRCSPMKGHSHVYWYRQLPEEGLKFMVYLQKENIIDESGMPKERFSAEFPKEGPSILRIQQVVRGDSAAYFCASSGPGTYEQYFGPGTRLTVT.